This T cell receptor beta chain was found in a study of regulatory T cells in long-lasting Graves disease. Overall study results and limits: With persistent disease, TRBV28, TRBJ1-2 and TRBJ2-5 were the favored segments. TCR diversity was lower in persistent than newly diagnosed Graves' disease. Few sampled subjects may have lowered accuracy.

This sample's time point: newly diagnosed GD, antithyroid drugs for less than 3 months. With RNA extracted from PBMCs as input, the TCR library was made. According to the study, TCR beta libraries were built with iRepertoire HTBI primers and CDR3-region Arm-PCR. From the multiplex PCR reads, TCRdb called clonotypes with MiXCR, one entry per CDR3 protein. This sample carries 200,000 to 250,000 distinct CDR3 sequences, approximately 18% of them seen once, and the ten largest clones take roughly 10%. Trimming at V came to 6 bases and at J to 11 bases, leaving 12 bases not matched to a gene. This CDR3 is 13 amino acids long. Germline CDR1 and CDR2: MNHNS and SASEGT. This clonotype was seen repeatedly, ten times or more. The target antigen is unknown. These data are also associated with another study on T cells in Graves' hyperthyroidism and ophthalmopathy. That report notes: Hyperthyroidism was newly diagnosed in patients aged 18 to 65 (duration under 2 months).

Sequencing used peripheral blood mononuclear cells (PBMCs), obtained at new diagnosis, from a patient treated with antithyroid drugs. The receptor was isolated from a woman aged 25 to 39 with Graves disease. The chain links TRBV6-1 to TRBJ1-1, with 7 bases identical to TRBD1. The DNA of the CDR3 is TGTGCCAGCAGCGCAGAGGGGGCAGGGAGCGCTTTCTTT. Encoded protein: CASSAEGAGSAFF.